Listed below are T cell receptor beta chains from one sample, sequenced in a study of spatial heterogeneity in lung cancer. MiXCR, run by TCRdb on the 5' RACE reads, gives a single entry per CDR3 protein. The sample contains tens of thousands of distinct CDR3 sequences, 12% of which appear only once. The input for sequencing was PBMCs, taken at follow-up. Source of these receptors: a male donor with early-stage non-small cell lung cancer. The CDR3 runs from the conserved cysteine through the conserved F or W. The order of the fields is clone size, D gene, V gene, CDR3 length, J gene, CDR3 protein, CDR3 DNA. D genes are given only for firm matches. Where a row states a size, it is once, few, many or the class of an expanded clone; other rows omit it.

>many|NA|TRBV12-3/TRBV12-4|15|TRBJ2-3
CASSLRSPSTDTQYF
TGTGCCAGCAGTTTGCGCAGTCCTAGCACAGATACGCAGTATTTT
>NA|NA|TRBV7-2|13|TRBJ2-5
CASSLRVPETQYF
TGTGCCAGCAGCCTCAGAGTTCCAGAGACCCAGTACTTC
>once|TRBD1|TRBV2|15|TRBJ1-2
CASRLGQGDGYGYTF
TGTGCCAGCAGATTAGGACAGGGGGACGGCTATGGCTACACCTTC
>many|TRBD1|TRBV5-1|16|TRBJ2-7
CASRPLAGTDSYEQYF
TGCGCCAGCCGACCCCTGGCCGGGACAGATTCCTACGAGCAGTACTTC
>many|TRBD2|TRBV7-2|14|TRBJ2-7
CASSLLAGSVEQYF
TGTGCCAGCAGCTTGCTAGCGGGATCTGTTGAGCAGTACTTC
>many|TRBD2|TRBV7-2|16|TRBJ2-4
CASSLAGTSGKNIQYF
TGTGCCAGCAGCTTAGCAGGGACTAGCGGTAAAAACATTCAGTACTTC
>NA|TRBD2|TRBV28|14|TRBJ2-7
CASSFVGGGYEQYF
TGTGCCAGCAGTTTTGTCGGGGGAGGGTACGAGCAGTACTTC
>many|TRBD2|TRBV29-1|14|TRBJ2-3
CSVEREEVTDTQYF
TGCAGCGTTGAGCGGGAGGAGGTAACAGATACGCAGTATTTT
>NA|NA|TRBV28|12|TRBJ2-5
CASSLTQETQYF
TGTGCCAGCAGTTTGACCCAAGAGACCCAGTACTTC
>few|NA|TRBV6-2/TRBV6-3|17|TRBJ2-2
CASRGVALETNTGELFF
TGTGCCAGCAGAGGGGTGGCTCTCGAAACGAACACCGGGGAGCTGTTTTTT
>NA|NA|TRBV28|12|TRBJ2-7
CAKSTLTYVQYF
TGTGCCAAAAGCACTTTAACCTACGTGCAGTACTTC
>few|NA|TRBV4-3|15|TRBJ2-2
CASSQPGTATGELFF
TGCGCCAGCAGCCAACCAGGGACTGCCACCGGGGAGCTGTTTTTT
>few|NA|TRBV7-6|13|TRBJ1-2
CASSPGARYGYTF
TGTGCCAGCAGCCCGGGGGCGCGGTATGGCTACACCTTC
>many|NA|TRBV12-3/TRBV12-4|12|TRBJ2-5
CASSSSGETQYF
TGTGCCAGCAGTTCGTCGGGGGAGACCCAGTACTTC
>few|NA|TRBV12-3/TRBV12-4|11|TRBJ1-1
CASRTEGEAFF
TGTGCCAGCAGGACAGAGGGTGAAGCTTTCTTT
>NA|TRBD1|TRBV27|16|TRBJ2-3
CASSAGQGWGTDTQYF
TGTGCCAGCAGTGCTGGACAGGGATGGGGCACAGATACGCAGTATTTT
>NA|NA|TRBV12-3/TRBV12-4|14|TRBJ2-2
CASSLWGNTGELFF
TGTGCCAGCAGTTTATGGGGGAACACCGGGGAGCTGTTTTTT
>many|NA|TRBV27|14|TRBJ2-3
CASSLSVGTDTQYF
TGTGCCAGCAGTTTATCTGTGGGCACAGATACGCAGTATTTT
>many|TRBD1|TRBV5-4|16|TRBJ2-7
CASSLGGQIGAYEQYF
TGTGCCAGCAGCTTGGGGGGACAGATCGGCGCCTACGAGCAGTACTTC
>few|TRBD1|TRBV12-3/TRBV12-4|15|TRBJ1-6
CASSLTGVDNSPLHF
TGTGCCAGCAGTTTGACAGGGGTCGATAATTCACCCCTCCACTTT
>NA|NA|TRBV5-4|15|TRBJ1-1
CASSFDGLLGTEAFF
TGTGCCAGCAGCTTTGACGGCCTCCTCGGCACTGAAGCTTTCTTT
>many|TRBD1|TRBV29-1|15|TRBJ1-1
CSVEPMTGMNTEAFF
TGCAGCGTTGAGCCTATGACAGGGATGAACACTGAAGCTTTCTTT
>few|NA|TRBV19|14|TRBJ1-3
CASSVLSSGNTIYF
TGTGCCAGTAGCGTTTTGTCCTCTGGAAACACCATATATTTT
>few|NA|TRBV29-1|12|TRBJ2-7
CSVVGGFYEQYF
TGCAGCGTCGTAGGGGGTTTCTACGAGCAGTACTTC
>few|TRBD1|TRBV19|18|TRBJ2-3
CASTTGGNRPPSTDTQYF
TGTGCCAGTACTACAGGGGGCAACCGTCCACCTAGCACAGATACGCAGTACTTT
>NA|NA|TRBV12-3/TRBV12-4|13|TRBJ1-1
CASSLIQNTEAFF
TGTGCCAGCAGTTTAATTCAAAACACTGAAGCTTTCTTT